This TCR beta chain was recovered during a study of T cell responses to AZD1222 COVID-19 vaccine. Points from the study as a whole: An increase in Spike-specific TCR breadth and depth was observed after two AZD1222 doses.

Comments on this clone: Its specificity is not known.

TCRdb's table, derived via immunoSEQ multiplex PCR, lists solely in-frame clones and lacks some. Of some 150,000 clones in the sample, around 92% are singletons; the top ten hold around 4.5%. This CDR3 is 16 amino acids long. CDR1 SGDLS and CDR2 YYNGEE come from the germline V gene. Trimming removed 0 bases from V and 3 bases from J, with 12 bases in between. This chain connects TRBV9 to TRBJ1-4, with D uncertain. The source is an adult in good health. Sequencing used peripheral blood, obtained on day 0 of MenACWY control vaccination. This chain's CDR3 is CASSVGSAGSNEKLFF. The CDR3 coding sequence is TGTGCCAGCAGCGTAGGTTCAGCCGGATCTAATGAAAAACTGTTTTTT.